This is a list of T cell receptor beta chains from one sample in a study of blood T cell repertoires in COVID-19. Libraries were prepared by immunoSEQ multiplex PCR; TCRdb keeps only in-frame clonotypes and omits some of them. The data hold tens of thousands of clones, with 92% observed a single time. Sequencing used peripheral blood. The receptors shown here come from a human donor in a cohort sampled during active COVID-19. CDR3s include the opening cysteine and the closing phenylalanine or tryptophan. The order of the fields is V gene, J gene, clone size, D gene, CDR3 protein, CDR3 DNA. D genes are given only for firm matches. Some rows have no size entry. The others give once, few or many, or a class for an expanded clone.

v_gene: TRBV7-3
j_gene: TRBJ1-6
abundance: -
d_gene: -
CDR3aa: CASSLHRNSPLHF
CDR3nt: TGTGCCAGCAGCTTGCATCGGAATTCACCCCTCCACTTT

v_gene: TRBV5-1
j_gene: TRBJ1-6
abundance: few
d_gene: TRBD1
CDR3aa: CASSLGDRGTPLHF
CDR3nt: TGCGCCAGCAGCTTGGGGGACAGGGGGACACCCCTCCACTTT

v_gene: TRBV19
j_gene: TRBJ2-3
abundance: -
d_gene: TRBD1
CDR3aa: CASSPDRVNTDTQYF
CDR3nt: TGTGCCAGTAGTCCGGACAGGGTAAACACAGATACGCAGTATTTT

v_gene: TRBV3-1/TRBV3-2
j_gene: TRBJ2-7
abundance: -
d_gene: -
CDR3aa: CASSLVRDEQYF
CDR3nt: TGTGCCAGCAGCCTCGTGAGGGACGAGCAGTACTTC

v_gene: TRBV28
j_gene: TRBJ2-7
abundance: -
d_gene: -
CDR3aa: CASSPRTDSYEQYF
CDR3nt: TGTGCCAGCAGCCCCAGGACAGATTCCTACGAGCAGTACTTC

v_gene: TRBV6-5
j_gene: TRBJ2-2
abundance: -
d_gene: TRBD1
CDR3aa: CASSLGQGIAGELFF
CDR3nt: TGTGCCAGCAGTTTAGGACAGGGTATCGCCGGGGAGCTGTTTTTT

v_gene: TRBV28
j_gene: TRBJ2-7
abundance: -
d_gene: -
CDR3aa: CASSYLSGEQYF
CDR3nt: TGTGCCAGCAGTTACCTATCGGGCGAGCAGTACTTC

v_gene: TRBV30
j_gene: TRBJ1-2
abundance: -
d_gene: -
CDR3aa: CAWSGRVSGYTF
CDR3nt: TGTGCCTGGAGTGGCAGGGTCTCTGGCTACACCTTC

v_gene: TRBV6-4
j_gene: TRBJ2-3
abundance: -
d_gene: -
CDR3aa: CASSEAWGTDTQYF
CDR3nt: TGTGCCAGCAGTGAAGCGTGGGGCACAGATACGCAGTATTTT

v_gene: TRBV12-3/TRBV12-4
j_gene: TRBJ1-1
abundance: -
d_gene: TRBD1
CDR3aa: CAIQGAQTEAFF
CDR3nt: TGTGCCATACAGGGGGCGCAAACTGAAGCTTTCTTT

v_gene: TRBV24-1
j_gene: TRBJ1-5
abundance: -
d_gene: -
CDR3aa: CATSDPARTGQPQHF
CDR3nt: TGTGCCACCAGTGACCCCGCCCGTACCGGGCAGCCCCAGCATTTT

v_gene: TRBV24-1
j_gene: TRBJ1-2
abundance: -
d_gene: -
CDR3aa: CATSDPGRAHGYTF
CDR3nt: TGTGCCACCAGTGATCCTGGCAGGGCCCATGGCTACACCTTC

v_gene: TRBV19
j_gene: TRBJ2-6
abundance: -
d_gene: -
CDR3aa: CASSPPTTLGSGANVLTF
CDR3nt: TGTGCCAGTAGTCCCCCCACTACTCTCGGCTCTGGGGCCAACGTCCTGACTTTC

v_gene: TRBV6-5
j_gene: TRBJ2-7
abundance: -
d_gene: TRBD2
CDR3aa: CASSYSISGRAGEQYF
CDR3nt: TGTGCCAGCAGTTACTCGATCAGCGGGAGGGCTGGAGAGCAGTACTTC

v_gene: TRBV6-5
j_gene: TRBJ1-1
abundance: -
d_gene: -
CDR3aa: CARNSLGNTGSEAFF
CDR3nt: TGTGCCCGAAACTCTCTCGGTAATACAGGGAGTGAAGCTTTCTTT

v_gene: TRBV12-5
j_gene: TRBJ1-6
abundance: -
d_gene: -
CDR3aa: CASGYLGPSYNSPLHF
CDR3nt: TGTGCTAGTGGTTATTTGGGGCCTTCATATAATTCACCCCTCCACTTT

v_gene: TRBV3-1/TRBV3-2
j_gene: TRBJ2-7
abundance: -
d_gene: -
CDR3aa: CASSHSIYEQYF
CDR3nt: TGTGCCAGCAGCCATTCTATCTACGAGCAGTACTTC

v_gene: TRBV7-2
j_gene: TRBJ2-1
abundance: -
d_gene: -
CDR3aa: CASSLDPARPYNEQFF
CDR3nt: TGTGCCAGCAGCTTAGACCCAGCGCGACCCTACAATGAGCAGTTCTTC

v_gene: TRBV4-2
j_gene: TRBJ2-1
abundance: -
d_gene: TRBD1
CDR3aa: CASSQDVLLRGFLDYNEQFF
CDR3nt: TGTGCCAGCAGCCAAGATGTCCTCCTCAGGGGGTTTTTAGATTACAATGAGCAGTTCTTC

v_gene: TRBV9
j_gene: TRBJ1-1
abundance: -
d_gene: TRBD1
CDR3aa: CASSVRTGGTAFF
CDR3nt: TGTGCCAGCAGCGTAAGGACAGGGGGTACTGCTTTCTTT

v_gene: TRBV13
j_gene: TRBJ2-1
abundance: few
d_gene: TRBD2
CDR3aa: CASSPGLAGGPRRSNEQFF
CDR3nt: TGTGCCAGCAGCCCAGGACTAGCGGGAGGGCCTAGGCGGAGTAATGAGCAGTTCTTC

v_gene: TRBV11-2
j_gene: TRBJ2-3
abundance: -
d_gene: TRBD2
CDR3aa: CASSLGGLAGGGTDTQYF
CDR3nt: TGTGCCAGCAGCTTAGGAGGACTAGCGGGAGGAGGCACAGATACGCAGTATTTT

v_gene: TRBV28
j_gene: TRBJ2-5
abundance: -
d_gene: -
CDR3aa: CASRPRTGKWETQYF
CDR3nt: TGTGCCAGCAGACCCCGTACAGGGAAGTGGGAGACCCAGTACTTC

v_gene: TRBV28
j_gene: TRBJ2-3
abundance: -
d_gene: TRBD1
CDR3aa: CASSYPGTGIDTQYF
CDR3nt: TGTGCCAGCAGTTATCCCGGGACAGGGATCGATACGCAGTATTTT

v_gene: TRBV19
j_gene: TRBJ1-5
abundance: -
d_gene: -
CDR3aa: CASSIGFRGNQPQHF
CDR3nt: TGTGCCAGTAGTATAGGTTTCAGGGGCAATCAGCCCCAGCATTTT

v_gene: TRBV30
j_gene: TRBJ1-2
abundance: -
d_gene: TRBD1
CDR3aa: CARGTGMTYGYTF
CDR3nt: TGTGCCCGCGGGACAGGGATGACCTATGGCTACACCTTC

v_gene: TRBV28
j_gene: TRBJ1-2
abundance: -
d_gene: TRBD1
CDR3aa: CATRAGTGHSNYGYTF
CDR3nt: TGTGCCACGCGGGCTGGGACAGGACATTCTAACTATGGCTACACCTTC

v_gene: TRBV7-7
j_gene: TRBJ2-1
abundance: -
d_gene: TRBD2
CDR3aa: CASSLGRTSSNEQFF
CDR3nt: TGTGCTAGCAGCTTAGGTAGGACTAGCTCGAATGAGCAGTTCTTC

v_gene: TRBV6-5
j_gene: TRBJ1-1
abundance: -
d_gene: TRBD1
CDR3aa: CASSYARGGSGTEAFF
CDR3nt: TGTGCCAGCAGTTACGCCCGAGGGGGCAGCGGCACTGAAGCTTTCTTT

v_gene: TRBV28
j_gene: TRBJ1-4
abundance: -
d_gene: -
CDR3aa: CASSLEQAKTLFF
CDR3nt: TGTGCCAGCAGTTTAGAACAGGCGAAAACGTTGTTTTTT

v_gene: TRBV5-1
j_gene: TRBJ2-3
abundance: -
d_gene: -
CDR3aa: CASSLAGRSTDTQYF
CDR3nt: TGCGCCAGCAGCTTGGCAGGTCGGTCCACAGATACGCAGTATTTT

v_gene: TRBV7-2
j_gene: TRBJ2-5
abundance: -
d_gene: -
CDR3aa: CASSLGPRRASGTQYF
CDR3nt: TGTGCCAGCAGCTTAGGCCCCAGGCGGGCGTCGGGGACCCAGTACTTC

v_gene: TRBV19
j_gene: TRBJ1-1
abundance: -
d_gene: -
CDR3aa: CASSIEPGAGGTEAFF
CDR3nt: TGTGCCAGTAGTATAGAACCTGGGGCAGGAGGGACTGAAGCTTTCTTT

v_gene: TRBV5-1
j_gene: TRBJ1-1
abundance: -
d_gene: -
CDR3aa: CASSLERGGTEAFF
CDR3nt: TGCGCCAGCAGCTTGGAGAGGGGGGGAACTGAAGCTTTCTTT

v_gene: TRBV7-3
j_gene: TRBJ2-1
abundance: once
d_gene: -
CDR3aa: CASSLMSVGEQFF
CDR3nt: TGTGCCAGCAGCTTAATGTCGGTCGGTGAGCAGTTCTTC

v_gene: TRBV15
j_gene: TRBJ2-1
abundance: -
d_gene: TRBD2
CDR3aa: CATSRGGGGGLAGGPRYNEQFF
CDR3nt: TGTGCCACCAGCAGAGGGGGCGGTGGAGGACTAGCGGGAGGGCCGCGTTACAATGAGCAGTTCTTC

v_gene: TRBV12-3/TRBV12-4
j_gene: TRBJ1-1
abundance: few
d_gene: -
CDR3aa: CASSLSLTEAFF
CDR3nt: TGTGCCAGCAGTTTATCTCTAACTGAAGCTTTCTTT

v_gene: TRBV7-2
j_gene: TRBJ1-1
abundance: -
d_gene: TRBD1
CDR3aa: CASSRSFQGVNTEAFF
CDR3nt: TGTGCCAGCAGCCGGAGTTTCCAGGGGGTGAACACTGAAGCTTTCTTT

v_gene: TRBV5-1
j_gene: TRBJ1-1
abundance: -
d_gene: -
CDR3aa: CASSLNQGPQAFF
CDR3nt: TGCGCCAGCAGCTTGAACCAGGGGCCTCAAGCTTTCTTT

v_gene: TRBV2
j_gene: TRBJ1-6
abundance: -
d_gene: -
CDR3aa: CASTQGRNSPLHF
CDR3nt: TGTGCCAGCACACAGGGCAGAAATTCACCCCTCCACTTT

v_gene: TRBV27
j_gene: TRBJ1-2
abundance: -
d_gene: TRBD1
CDR3aa: CASSSRQGIGGYTF
CDR3nt: TGTGCCAGCAGTTCACGACAGGGAATTGGTGGCTACACCTTC

v_gene: TRBV5-5
j_gene: TRBJ2-1
abundance: -
d_gene: TRBD2
CDR3aa: CASSERGGAALYEQFF
CDR3nt: TGTGCCAGCAGCGAGCGCGGGGGGGCGGCCTTGTATGAGCAGTTCTTC